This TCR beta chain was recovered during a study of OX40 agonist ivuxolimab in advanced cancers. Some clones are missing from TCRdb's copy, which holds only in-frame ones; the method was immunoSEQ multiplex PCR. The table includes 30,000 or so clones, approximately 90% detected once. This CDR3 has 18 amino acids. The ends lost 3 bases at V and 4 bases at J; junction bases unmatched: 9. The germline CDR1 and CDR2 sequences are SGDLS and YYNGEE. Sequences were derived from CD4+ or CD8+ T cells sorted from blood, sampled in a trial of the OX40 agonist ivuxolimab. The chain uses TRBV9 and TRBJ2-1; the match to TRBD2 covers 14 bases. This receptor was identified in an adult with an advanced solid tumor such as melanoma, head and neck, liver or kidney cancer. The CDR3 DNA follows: TGTGCCAGCAGCGCCGAGACTAGCGGGAGGGCCCTTTACAATGAGCAGTTCTTC. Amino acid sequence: CASSAETSGRALYNEQFF.